This T cell receptor (beta chain) was documented in a study of blood T cell repertoires in COVID-19. This clone was found once. CDR3 size: 16 residues. V trimming: 5 bases; J trimming: 0 bases; junction bases outside the gene matches: 7. Germline CDR1 is MDHEN and CDR2 is SYDVKM. In the original processing: Reference gene primer amplification gave nucleated cell count estimates. Here immunoSEQ multiplex PCR was the method, and the copy in TCRdb shows in-frame clones only, minus some. V and J calls plus clone size are reproduced from that table; the DNA served to infer D and trimming. The table records fewer than 350,000 clones, around 91% of them present only once.

The sequence came from a woman younger than 35 with acute COVID-19. The V and J genes are TRBV28 and TRBJ2-1; TRBD1 matches at 7 bases. The sample taken for sequencing was PBMCs or T cells enriched from blood (not recorded which). CDR3 in amino acids: CASSPTGAGSYNEQFF. The CDR3 DNA reads TGTGCCAGCAGTCCCACAGGGGCGGGCTCCTACAATGAGCAGTTCTTC.